This T cell receptor (beta chain) was sequenced during a study of T cell responses to AZD1222 COVID-19 vaccine (dated by TCRdb to the early 2020s). Study-level background: AZD1222 recipients whose second dose came at about 4 weeks and those whose second dose came at about 12 weeks were combined into one group, since spike-specific TCR depth and breadth did not differ between the two schedules. Trial participants were enrolled by age into subgroups of 18-55, 56-69 and 70-plus years, and around 150, 28 and 57 TCR-sequenced participants, respectively, were included in these subgroups. A total of 233 trial participants underwent TCR sequencing, of whom 200 to 220 had received two doses of AZD1222 and about 26 had received two doses of the MenACWY control vaccine. General study outcomes and caveats: Because no day 14 peak-response samples were available, repertoires were characterized only after the peak T cell response. The 56-69-year group was small, and its depth increase did not reach significance, likely because of low power. Spike-specific TCR breadth and depth rose significantly after two AZD1222 doses compared with day 0 and with MenACWY recipients. Participants were mostly white British and included more females than males, and it was suggested by the authors that clonal diversity may have been underestimated. Reportedly, close to half of the unique spike-specific TCRs recognized epitopes lying outside the regions that are mutated in the B.1.351 and B.1.1.7 variants. Conclusions about previously exposed vaccinees are limited, since just six AZD1222 recipients were seropositive for SARS-CoV-2 at baseline. The vaccine-associated CD4 TCRs covered the entire spike protein, and the dominant responses fell in regions 160-218 and 743-854.

From the germline V gene, CDR1 is SGHAT and CDR2 is FQNNGV. V is pruned by 5 bases and J by 4 bases, leaving 12 bases of the junction without a gene match. The CDR3 numbers 17 residues from cysteine through phenylalanine. CDR3 DNA only is kept here, 51 bases in frame from base 1. The time point label, read with the paper, signifies: baseline before first vaccination. Samples from vaccinated people were obtained from the UK trials COV001 and COV002, which included a single-blind randomized controlled phase 2/3 trial of AZD1222 (ChAdOx1 nCoV-19) in healthy adults. Trial participant PBMC samples were collected at day 0 and day 28 after the second dose for TCRbeta chain sequencing. Worth noting for this clone: This clone's antigen is unknown. No base qualities exist here, and no much larger clone lies one base off it.

The CDR3 regions of human TCRbeta chains were subjected to immunosequencing. The paper's processing steps were these. TCRs in the repertoires were matched against a reference library of SARS-CoV-2-specific TCRs that had been generated with the MIRA antigen-specificity platform. Breadth meant the fraction of unique TCRs that were SARS-CoV-2-associated, whereas depth meant the fraction of total T cells that were SARS-CoV-2-associated. Using the MIRA data, each spike-specific TCR was mapped to the spike region that the TCR reacts to and placed in a CD4 or CD8 class. Log10-transformed breadth and depth values were compared by one-way ANOVA with Sidak's multiple comparisons tests. In TCRdb, the immuneACCESS table is reduced to in-frame sequences with V and J assigned. These tables do not hold every clone; where another copy was compared, an unresolved V gene accounts for under half, and the others remain unexplained. V and J calls and clone size are those listed in that table; D and trimming were worked out from the DNA. A total of under 150,000 clones appear in this sample, roughly 88% of them only once. Over 13% of the sample belongs to the ten largest clones.

The sequencing here drew on peripheral blood, taken on day 0 of AZD1222 vaccination. This sequence originates from an adult in good health. The sequence is built from TRBV11-2 and TRBJ2-2; TRBD1 agrees with 8 junctional bases. The CDR3 in this case is CASSPRTGWGGTGELFF. The bases are TGTGCCAGCAGCCCAAGGACAGGGTGGGGCGGCACCGGGGAGCTGTTTTTT.